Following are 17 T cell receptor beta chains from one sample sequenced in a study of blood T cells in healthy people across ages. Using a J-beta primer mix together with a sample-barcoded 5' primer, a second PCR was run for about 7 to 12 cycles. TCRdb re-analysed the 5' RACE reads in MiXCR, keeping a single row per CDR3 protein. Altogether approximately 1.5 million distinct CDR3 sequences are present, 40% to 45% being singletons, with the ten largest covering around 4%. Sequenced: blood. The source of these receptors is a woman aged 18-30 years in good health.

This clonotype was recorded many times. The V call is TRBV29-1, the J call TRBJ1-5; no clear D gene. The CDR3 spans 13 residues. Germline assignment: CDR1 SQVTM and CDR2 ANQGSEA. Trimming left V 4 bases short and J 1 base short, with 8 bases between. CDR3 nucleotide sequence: TGCAGCGTTGCGGCAGACAGCAATCAGCCCCAGCATTTT. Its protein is CSVAADSNQPQHF.

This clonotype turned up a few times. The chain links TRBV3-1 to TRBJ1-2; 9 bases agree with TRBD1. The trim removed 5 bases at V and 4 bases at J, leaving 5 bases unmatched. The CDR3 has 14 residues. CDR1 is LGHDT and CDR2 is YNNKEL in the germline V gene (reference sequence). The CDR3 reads CASSGTDRGYGYTF. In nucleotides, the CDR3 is TGTGCCAGCAGCGGCACGGACAGGGGCTATGGCTACACCTTC.

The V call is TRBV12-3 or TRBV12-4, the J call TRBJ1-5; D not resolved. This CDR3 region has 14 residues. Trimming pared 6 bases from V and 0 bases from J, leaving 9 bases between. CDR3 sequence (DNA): TGTGCCAGCAGGACATCAAATAGCAATCAGCCCCAGCATTTT. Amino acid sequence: CASRTSNSNQPQHF.

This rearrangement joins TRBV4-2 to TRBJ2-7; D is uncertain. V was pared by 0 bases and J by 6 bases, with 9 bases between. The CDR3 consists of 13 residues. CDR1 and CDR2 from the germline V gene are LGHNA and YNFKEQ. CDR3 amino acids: CASSQDRTTEQYF. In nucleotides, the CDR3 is TGTGCCAGCAGCCAAGATCGAACTACCGAGCAGTACTTC.

The CDR3 nucleotides read TGTGCCAGCGCCTGGTTGAAGGACCGGCTTGAGCAGTACTTC. This sequence encodes CASAWLKDRLEQYF. This chain joins TRBV2 and TRBJ2-5; D is uncertain. CDR3 length equals 14 residues. Trimming removed 8 bases from V and 11 bases from J, with 24 bases in between. Germline CDR1 is SNHLY and CDR2 is FYNNEI.

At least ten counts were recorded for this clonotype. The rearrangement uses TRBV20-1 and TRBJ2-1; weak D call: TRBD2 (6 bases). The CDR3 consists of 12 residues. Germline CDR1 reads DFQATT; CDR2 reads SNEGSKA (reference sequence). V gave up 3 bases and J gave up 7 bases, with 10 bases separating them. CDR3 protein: CSASRGYNEQFF. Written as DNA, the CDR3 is TGCAGTGCTAGCCGGGGGTATAATGAGCAGTTCTTC.

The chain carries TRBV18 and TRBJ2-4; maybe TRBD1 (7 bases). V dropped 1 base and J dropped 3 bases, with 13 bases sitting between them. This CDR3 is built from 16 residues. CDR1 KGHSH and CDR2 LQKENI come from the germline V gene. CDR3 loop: CASSPQSGGGKNIQYF. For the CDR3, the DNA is TGTGCCAGCTCACCACAATCAGGGGGAGGCAAAAACATTCAGTACTTC. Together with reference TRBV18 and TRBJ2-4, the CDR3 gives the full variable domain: NAGVMQNPRHLVRRRGQEARLRCSPMKGHSHVYWYRQLPEEGLKFMVYLQKENIIDESGMPKERFSAEFPKEGPSILRIQQVVRGDSAAYFCASSPQSGGGKNIQYFGAGTRLSVL.

CDR3 DNA: TGCAGCGTTGAAGATGTGGGGATAGGGGGAGTTTACGAGCAGTACTTC. It specifies CSVEDVGIGGVYEQYF. The V and J genes are TRBV29-1 and TRBJ2-5, with D perhaps matching TRBD1 (6 bases). The DNA end favors TRBJ2-7, so the J call may be wrong. The CDR3 is made up of 16 amino acids. CDR1 and CDR2 from the germline V gene are SQVTM and ANQGSEA.

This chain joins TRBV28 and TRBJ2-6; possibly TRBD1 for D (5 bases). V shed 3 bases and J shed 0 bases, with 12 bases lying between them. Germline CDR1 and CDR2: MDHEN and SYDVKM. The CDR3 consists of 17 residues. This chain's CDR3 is CASSLDGANSGANVLTF. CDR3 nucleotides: TGTGCCAGCAGTTTGGATGGGGCCAACTCTGGGGCCAACGTCCTGACTTTC. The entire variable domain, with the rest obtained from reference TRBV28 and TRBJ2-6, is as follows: DVKVTQSSRYLVKRTGEKVFLECVQDMDHENMFWYRQDPGLGLRLIYFSYDVKMKEKGDIPEGYSVSREKKERFSLILESASTNQTSMYLCASSLDGANSGANVLTFGAGSRLTVL.

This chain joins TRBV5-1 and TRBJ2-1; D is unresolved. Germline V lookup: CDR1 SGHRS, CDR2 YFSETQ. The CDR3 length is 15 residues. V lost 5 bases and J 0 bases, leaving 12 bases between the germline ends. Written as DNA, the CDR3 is TGCGCCAGCAGTAACCACTCCAGCTCCTACAATGAGCAGTTCTTC. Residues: CASSNHSSSYNEQFF.

CDR3 loop: CSARHGHETQYF. In DNA form, the CDR3 reads TGCAGTGCAAGACACGGCCATGAGACCCAGTACTTC. This chain connects TRBV20-1 to TRBJ2-5; D not certain. This CDR3 spans 12 amino acids. Germline CDR1 reads DFQATT; CDR2 reads SNEGSKA (reference sequence). The ends were cut back, 6 bases at V and 5 bases at J, with 13 bases in the middle.

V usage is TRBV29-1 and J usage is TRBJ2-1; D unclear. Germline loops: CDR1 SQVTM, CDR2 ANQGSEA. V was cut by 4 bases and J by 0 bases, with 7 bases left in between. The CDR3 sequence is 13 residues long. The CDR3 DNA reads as TGCAGCGTTGGCTCTAGCTCCTACAATGAGCAGTTCTTC. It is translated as CSVGSSSYNEQFF.

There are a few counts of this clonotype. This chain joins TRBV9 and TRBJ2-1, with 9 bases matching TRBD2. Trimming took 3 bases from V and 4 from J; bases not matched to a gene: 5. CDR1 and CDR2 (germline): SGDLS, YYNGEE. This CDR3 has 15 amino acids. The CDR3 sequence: CASSGETSGYNEQFF. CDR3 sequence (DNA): TGTGCCAGCAGCGGAGAGACTAGCGGATACAATGAGCAGTTCTTC.

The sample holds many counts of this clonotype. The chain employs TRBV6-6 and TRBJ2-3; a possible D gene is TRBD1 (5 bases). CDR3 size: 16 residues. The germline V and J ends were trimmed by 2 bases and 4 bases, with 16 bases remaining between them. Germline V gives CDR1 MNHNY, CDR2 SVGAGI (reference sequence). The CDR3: CASSYPQGVGADTQYF. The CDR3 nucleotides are TGTGCCAGCAGTTACCCTCAAGGGGTAGGGGCAGATACGCAGTATTTT.

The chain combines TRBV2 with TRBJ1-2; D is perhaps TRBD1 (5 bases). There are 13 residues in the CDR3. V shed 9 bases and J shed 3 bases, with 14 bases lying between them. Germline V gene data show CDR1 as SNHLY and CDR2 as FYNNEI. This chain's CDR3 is CARGARAYYGYTF. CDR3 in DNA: TGTGCCAGAGGGGCCAGGGCTTACTATGGCTACACCTTC.

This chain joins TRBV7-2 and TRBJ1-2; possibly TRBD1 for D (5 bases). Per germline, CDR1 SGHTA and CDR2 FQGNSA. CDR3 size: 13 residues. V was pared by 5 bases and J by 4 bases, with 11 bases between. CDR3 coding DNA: TGTGCCAGCAGCATATCCGGGACCTATGGCTACACCTTC. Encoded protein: CASSISGTYGYTF. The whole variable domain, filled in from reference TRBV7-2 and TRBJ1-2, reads GAGVSQSPSNKVTEKGKDVELRCDPISGHTALYWYRQSLGQGLEFLIYFQGNSAPDKSGLPSDRFSAERTGGSVSTLTIQRTQQEDSAVYLCASSISGTYGYTFGSGTRLTVV.

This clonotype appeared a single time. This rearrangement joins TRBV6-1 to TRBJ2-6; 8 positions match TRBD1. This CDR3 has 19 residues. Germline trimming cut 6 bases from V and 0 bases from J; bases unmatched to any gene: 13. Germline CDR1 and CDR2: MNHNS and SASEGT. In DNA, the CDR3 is TGTGCCAGCAGGAAAACCCGGGGACAGGAAATCTCTGGGGCCAACGTCCTGACTTTC. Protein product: CASRKTRGQEISGANVLTF.